The 26 T cell receptor beta chains below all came from one sample that was sequenced in a study of blood T cell repertoires in COVID-19. Some clones are missing from TCRdb's copy, which holds only in-frame ones; the method was immunoSEQ multiplex PCR. The data contain under 250,000 clones, 75% to 90% of them singletons. The source material was PBMCs or T cells enriched from blood (not recorded which). These receptors all come from a young woman in a cohort exposed to, infected with or recovered from COVID-19 (not recorded which).

The rearrangement links TRBV7-8 to TRBJ1-4, with D perhaps matching TRBD1 (5 bases). The CDR3 loop spans 16 amino acids. V was cut by 5 bases and J by 3 bases, with 16 bases left in between. CDR1 is SGHVS and CDR2 is FQNEAQ in the germline V gene. The DNA of the CDR3 is TGTGCCAGCAGCCGTGGGGCCGGCGGCGCTAATGAAAAACTGTTTTTT. Its translation is CASSRGAGGANEKLFF.

The rearrangement links TRBV7-8 to TRBJ2-7; D is ambiguous. This CDR3 has 16 amino acids. The V and J ends lost 1 base and 3 bases respectively, with 16 bases between them. CDR1 is SGHVS, CDR2 FQNEAQ, per germline. The CDR3 loop is CASSLGTDPSGYEQYF. The CDR3, as DNA: TGTGCCAGCAGCTTAGGCACCGACCCGTCGGGCTACGAGCAGTACTTC. The entire variable domain, with the rest obtained from reference TRBV7-8 and TRBJ2-7, is as follows: GAGVSQSPRYKVAKRGQDVALRCDPISGHVSLFWYQQALGQGPEFLTYFQNEAQLDKSGLPSDRFFAERPEGSVSTLKIQRTQQEDSAVYLCASSLGTDPSGYEQYFGPGTRLTVT.

This rearrangement joins TRBV28 to TRBJ2-7, with D possibly matching TRBD2 (6 bases). Looked up from germline, CDR1 is MDHEN and CDR2 is SYDVKM. The V end was cut by 3 bases, the J end by 2 bases, with 8 bases between. The CDR3 runs to 13 residues. The chain's CDR3 is CASSFGGTYEQYF. The DNA for the CDR3 is TGTGCCAGCAGTTTTGGGGGGACCTACGAGCAGTACTTC.

The chain is built from TRBV5-1 and TRBJ1-2; 8 nucleotides line up with TRBD1. Germline loops: CDR1 SGHRS, CDR2 YFSETQ. The CDR3 is 15 residues long. V was clipped by 4 bases and J by 8 bases; unmatched bases: 13. The CDR3 DNA reads TGCGCCAGCAGCAGCGGACAGGGAAGAGATCTCGGCTACACCTTC. Translating it yields CASSSGQGRDLGYTF.

The chain is built from TRBV7-2 and TRBJ2-1, with 7 positions matching TRBD2. Germline CDR1 is SGHTA and CDR2 is FQGNSA. V lost 5 bases to trimming and J lost 7 bases; unmatched junction nucleotides: 14. The CDR3 consists of 16 residues. This CDR3 reads CASSIWARESHNEQFF. In DNA form, the CDR3 reads TGTGCCAGCAGCATTTGGGCGCGGGAGTCGCATAATGAGCAGTTCTTC. The entire variable domain, with the rest obtained from reference TRBV7-2 and TRBJ2-1, is as follows: GAGVSQSPSNKVTEKGKDVELRCDPISGHTALYWYRQSLGQGLEFLIYFQGNSAPDKSGLPSDRFSAERTGGSVSTLTIQRTQQEDSAVYLCASSIWARESHNEQFFGPGTRLTVL.

This clone was found once. The CDR3 nucleotides read TGTGCCAGCAGTGGCAGGGTAGATATCTATGGCTACACCTTC. It is translated as CASSGRVDIYGYTF. V gene TRBV25-1 combines with J gene TRBJ1-2; the D gene is possibly TRBD1 (5 bases). CDR3 size: 14 residues. Germline V CDR1 and CDR2: MGHDK, SYGVNS. Trimming pared 4 bases from V and 4 bases from J, leaving 13 bases between.

The gene calls are TRBV27 and TRBJ1-1, with a tentative D call TRBD1 (6 bases). Per germline, CDR1 MNHEY and CDR2 SMNVEV (reference sequence). The CDR3 is 15 residues long. V lost 2 bases and J lost 4, with 14 bases in between. CDR3 loop: CASSLIGGEGTEAFF. CDR3 DNA sequence: TGTGCCAGCAGTTTAATTGGGGGCGAAGGCACTGAAGCTTTCTTT.

The chain combines TRBV9 with TRBJ2-1; 8 bases are a match to TRBD1. The germline V gene encodes CDR1 SGDLS and CDR2 YYNGEE. J gave up 5 bases and V 6 bases, and 7 bases lay outside the gene matches. The CDR3 is 14 amino acids. CDR3 protein: CASNRDRTNNEQFF. The CDR3 bases are TGTGCCAGCAACAGGGACAGGACAAACAATGAGCAGTTCTTC.

This rearrangement joins TRBV9 to TRBJ2-7; no clear D. CDR1 and CDR2 from the germline V gene are SGDLS and YYNGEE. This CDR3 has 12 residues. V shed 3 bases and J shed 2 bases, with 6 bases lying between them. CDR3 in amino acids: CASSDDTYEQYF. The CDR3 DNA reads TGTGCCAGCAGCGATGACACCTACGAGCAGTACTTC.

The chain is built from TRBV13 and TRBJ1-1, with unresolved D. CDR1 PRHDT and CDR2 FYEKMQ come from the germline V gene (reference sequence). V was cut by 2 bases and J by 4 bases, with 17 bases left in between. This CDR3 comprises 16 residues. CDR3 sequence (DNA): TGTGCCAGCAGCTTATTCCCGGGATATGAAGGCACTGAAGCTTTCTTT. It translates to CASSLFPGYEGTEAFF.

The V and J genes are TRBV10-3 and TRBJ1-5, with 8 positions matching TRBD1. The ends lost 2 bases at V and 0 bases at J; junction bases unmatched: 6. Looked up from germline, CDR1 is ENHRY and CDR2 is SYGVKD. The CDR3 has 17 amino acids. CDR3 residues: CAISESSGGVSNQPQHF. The CDR3 DNA sequence: TGTGCCATCAGTGAGAGTTCAGGGGGCGTTAGCAATCAGCCCCAGCATTTT.

The V and J genes are TRBV5-1 and TRBJ2-2; a weak D match, TRBD1 (5 bases). Trimming removed 1 base from V and 0 bases from J, with 7 bases in between. The CDR3 consists of 15 residues. Germline V CDR1 and CDR2: SGHRS, YFSETQ. The CDR3 coding sequence is TGCGCCAGCAGCTTGACAGGTTCGAACACCGGGGAGCTGTTTTTT. Translation gives CASSLTGSNTGELFF. Based on the CDR3 plus reference TRBV5-1 and TRBJ2-2, the full variable domain is KAGVTQTPRYLIKTRGQQVTLSCSPISGHRSVSWYQQTPGQGLQFLFEYFSETQRNKGNFPGRFSGRQFSNSRSEMNVSTLELGDSALYLCASSLTGSNTGELFFGEGSRLTVL.

This chain links TRBV2 with TRBJ2-7; 10 nucleotides match TRBD2. Germline V CDR1 and CDR2: SNHLY, FYNNEI. The CDR3 has 18 amino acids. V lost 0 bases to trimming and J lost 3 bases; unmatched junction nucleotides: 11. CDR3 coding DNA: TGTGCCAGCAGTGAAGCGCTTCAACTAGCGGGACGAAACTACGAGCAGTACTTC. Protein sequence: CASSEALQLAGRNYEQYF.

This sequence joins TRBV11-3 and TRBJ1-4; possible D gene TRBD1, 5 bases. This CDR3 has 14 amino acids. Trimming stripped 6 bases from V and 4 bases from J, with 12 bases between. Germline V CDR1 and CDR2: SGHNT, YENEEA. CDR3 sequence: CASRPTARNEKLFF. The CDR3 bases are TGTGCCAGCAGACCGACAGCCCGTAATGAAAAACTGTTTTTT.

J is TRBJ1-2 and V is TRBV24-1; 11 nucleotides align to TRBD1. This CDR3 has 14 residues. The germline V gene encodes CDR1 KGHDR and CDR2 SFDVKD. Unmatched junction bases numbered 8, after V lost 7 bases and J lost 8 bases. The CDR3 spells CATSLSGTGGGYTF. In DNA, the CDR3 is TGTGCCACCAGCTTATCCGGGACAGGGGGAGGCTACACCTTC.

The chain couples TRBV7-9 to TRBJ1-6; 9 nucleotides match TRBD1. After removal of 1 base from V and 6 bases from J, the junction contained 10 bases not matched to a gene. In germline, CDR1 is SEHNR, CDR2 FQNEAQ (reference sequence). The CDR3 is 18 residues long. The CDR3 reads CASSLDPRGQGINSPLHF. For the CDR3, the DNA is TGTGCCAGCAGCTTAGATCCCCGCGGACAGGGGATTAATTCACCCCTCCACTTT.

This clone has at least ten counts. This chain links TRBV6-5 with TRBJ1-2; 7 bases are a match to TRBD1. The CDR3 extends over 14 amino acids. V lost 5 bases, J lost 4 bases, and 7 bases stayed unmatched. The germline gives CDR1 MNHEY, CDR2 SVGAGI. CDR3 sequence (DNA): TGTGCCAGCAGTAGTCAGGGGGGAGGCTATGGCTACACCTTC. Translating gives CASSSQGGGYGYTF.

V gene TRBV12-3 or TRBV12-4 combines with J gene TRBJ1-1; D not resolved. The V end lost 4 bases, the J end lost 4 bases, and 7 bases lay between the germline ends. This CDR3 comprises 12 residues. The CDR3 loop reads CASSSGVTEAFF. The CDR3 nucleotides are TGTGCCAGCAGTTCCGGGGTCACTGAAGCTTTCTTT.

This clone was detected only a few times. V usage is TRBV28 and J usage is TRBJ1-2; D is perhaps TRBD1 (5 bases). The V gene lost 7 bases and the J gene lost 4 bases, with 16 bases spanning the gap. CDR3 length: 14 residues. Germline V gives CDR1 MDHEN, CDR2 SYDVKM. In DNA form, the CDR3 reads TGTGCCAGCACCAGGGCGGGGGGAGGCTATGGCTACACCTTC. It yields the protein CASTRAGGGYGYTF.

The chain uses TRBV27 and TRBJ2-1, with 8 bases identical to TRBD1. V lost 5 bases, J lost 0 bases, and 6 bases stayed unmatched. From germline, CDR1 is MNHEY and CDR2 SMNVEV (reference sequence). The CDR3 consists of 16 residues. The CDR3 sequence is CASSPRGRSSYNEQFF. In DNA form, the CDR3 reads TGTGCCAGCAGTCCCAGGGGGCGATCCTCCTACAATGAGCAGTTCTTC.

V is TRBV27 and J is TRBJ1-5; D unclear. Between the trimmed V and J ends, which lost 7 bases and 0 bases, there was a span of 10 bases. Germline V CDR1 and CDR2: MNHEY, SMNVEV (reference sequence). The CDR3 covers 14 residues. The CDR3 DNA sequence: TGTGCCAGCAATCGGGGTTATAGCAATCAGCCCCAGCATTTT. Translating gives CASNRGYSNQPQHF.

V and J are TRBV9 and TRBJ1-1; D possibly corresponds to TRBD1 (6 bases). The CDR3 has 14 amino acids. CDR1 and CDR2 (germline): SGDLS, YYNGEE. V shed 3 bases and J shed 3 bases, with 12 bases lying between them. The CDR3 nucleotides read TGTGCCAGCAGCGCCTTAACAGGGTACACTGAAGCTTTCTTT. It yields the protein CASSALTGYTEAFF.

V gene TRBV20-1 combines with J gene TRBJ2-3; 9 bases map to TRBD2. In germline, CDR1 is DFQATT, CDR2 SNEGSKA (reference sequence). The V segment lost 3 bases and the J segment 6 bases; nucleotides outside the gene matches: 13. This CDR3 region has 16 residues. CDR3 protein: CSASIEAVAGVDTQYF. The CDR3 DNA reads TGCAGTGCTAGTATTGAAGCAGTAGCGGGAGTTGATACGCAGTATTTT.

V is TRBV11-3 and J is TRBJ2-7, with 12 bases that match TRBD2. The CDR3 totals 16 residues. The germline CDR1 and CDR2 sequences are SGHNT and YENEEA. The V gene end was trimmed by 3 bases and the J gene end by 2 bases; junction bases not matched to a gene: 5. CDR3 coding DNA: TGTGCCAGCAGCTTTACCCTAGCGGGAGGGCCCTACGAGCAGTACTTC. Translated, it gives CASSFTLAGGPYEQYF.

This chain links TRBV5-1 with TRBJ1-1; TRBD1 matches at 7 bases. The ends lost 6 bases at V and 4 bases at J; junction bases unmatched: 9. The CDR3 extends over 14 amino acids. From germline, CDR1 is SGHRS and CDR2 YFSETQ. The CDR3 coding sequence is TGCGCCAGCACCTCAGGTCCAGGGGGCACTGAAGCTTTCTTT. It yields the protein CASTSGPGGTEAFF.

The genes are TRBV12-3 or TRBV12-4 and TRBJ1-1; the D is unclear. The CDR3 totals 13 residues. V lost 0 bases and J 5 bases, leaving 7 bases between the germline ends. The CDR3 nucleotides read TGTGCCAGCAGTTTAGCCCGGGGAACTGAAGCTTTCTTT. Protein sequence: CASSLARGTEAFF.